Listed here are 8 T cell receptor beta chains from one sample, sequenced in a study of shared clonotypes between healthy human individuals. Naive-designated CD8 cells lacked CD45RO, were positively enriched for CCR7, and omitted terminally differentiated effector memory CD45RA+ cells. Sequencing was performed with immunoSEQ multiplex PCR; in TCRdb, only in-frame clones are kept and a portion is missing. The data contain hundreds of thousands of clones, about 96% of them singletons. Sequencing used naive CD8+ T cells sorted from blood. These receptors were obtained from a woman in her twenties or thirties in good health.

This chain's CDR3 is CATSRVVRDRDNQPQHF. The CDR3 bases are TGTGCCACCAGCAGAGTGGTCCGGGACAGGGACAATCAGCCCCAGCATTTT. This sequence joins TRBV15 and TRBJ1-5; 9 nucleotides align to TRBD1. CDR1 and CDR2 from the germline V gene are LNHNV and YYDKDF (reference sequence). This CDR3 comprises 17 residues. J was trimmed by 3 bases and V by 1 base; bases with no gene match: 7.

The CDR3 here is CASSGETQYF. The DNA of the CDR3 is TGTGCCAGCTCGGGGGAGACCCAGTACTTC. The chain couples TRBV18 to TRBJ2-5; D not certain. CDR3 length equals 10 residues. Looked up from germline, CDR1 is KGHSH and CDR2 is LQKENI. The germline V and J ends were trimmed by 6 bases and 5 bases, with 4 bases remaining between them.

The rearrangement joins TRBV9 to TRBJ1-1; D is possibly TRBD1 (5 bases). Between the trimmed V and J ends, which lost 0 bases and 8 bases, there was a span of 8 bases. CDR3 length: 12 residues. Looked up from germline, CDR1 is SGDLS and CDR2 is YYNGEE. CDR3 loop: CASSVGDHEAFF. CDR3 DNA: TGTGCCAGCAGCGTAGGGGACCACGAAGCTTTCTTT. Together with reference TRBV9 and TRBJ1-1, the CDR3 gives the full variable domain: DSGVTQTPKHLITATGQRVTLRCSPRSGDLSVYWYQQSLDQGLQFLIQYYNGEERAKGNILERFSAQQFPDLHSELNLSSLELGDSALYFCASSVGDHEAFFGQGTRLTVV.

This chain connects TRBV9 to TRBJ2-2, with 9 nucleotides matching TRBD1. Trimming took 1 base from V and 3 from J; bases not matched to a gene: 7. The CDR3 spans 17 residues. Germline CDR1 SGDLS, CDR2 YYNGEE. CDR3 sequence (DNA): TGTGCCAGCAGCGTATGGGGGACAGGGAGTTACACCGGGGAGCTGTTTTTT. This gives the protein CASSVWGTGSYTGELFF.

The chain has TRBV7-9 and TRBJ2-7, with D possibly TRBD2 on 5 matching bases. The CDR3 covers 14 residues. Trimming shortened V by 1 base and J by 4 bases, and 11 bases separated the two germline ends. Germline CDR1 and CDR2: SEHNR and FQNEAQ (reference sequence). This CDR3 is CASSLEGGFYEQYF. CDR3 nucleotide sequence: TGTGCCAGCAGCTTAGAGGGCGGGTTTTACGAGCAGTACTTC.

The chain carries TRBV28 and TRBJ2-1, with a tentative D call TRBD1 (6 bases). The CDR3 totals 16 residues. V lost 6 bases, J lost 5 bases, and 20 bases lay in between. In germline, CDR1 is MDHEN, CDR2 SYDVKM. The CDR3 nucleotides are TGTGCCAGCAGGGACAGAGGGTTTAAACTACACAATGAGCAGTTCTTC. Residues: CASRDRGFKLHNEQFF.

The gene calls are TRBV27 and TRBJ2-1; 8 bases are a match to TRBD1. The CDR3 sequence is 16 residues long. Losses at the gene ends were 6 bases for V and 4 bases for J; bases not matched to a gene: 11. Germline V CDR1 and CDR2: MNHEY, SMNVEV (reference sequence). The CDR3 DNA follows: TGTGCCAGCAGGCCAGGGGTGGGACAGGTTTACAATGAGCAGTTCTTC. The encoded protein is CASRPGVGQVYNEQFF.

The V and J genes are TRBV5-1 and TRBJ2-2; 10 bases are shared with TRBD1. There are 16 residues in the CDR3. With 1 base clipped from V and 3 bases from J, the junction kept 3 bases outside the gene matches. Germline CDR1 reads SGHRS; CDR2 reads YFSETQ. The CDR3 DNA reads TGCGCCAGCAGCTTGTCGGGACAGGGGTACACCGGGGAGCTGTTTTTT. As protein: CASSLSGQGYTGELFF. Complete variable domain (other parts from reference TRBV5-1 and TRBJ2-2): KAGVTQTPRYLIKTRGQQVTLSCSPISGHRSVSWYQQTPGQGLQFLFEYFSETQRNKGNFPGRFSGRQFSNSRSEMNVSTLELGDSALYLCASSLSGQGYTGELFFGEGSRLTVL.